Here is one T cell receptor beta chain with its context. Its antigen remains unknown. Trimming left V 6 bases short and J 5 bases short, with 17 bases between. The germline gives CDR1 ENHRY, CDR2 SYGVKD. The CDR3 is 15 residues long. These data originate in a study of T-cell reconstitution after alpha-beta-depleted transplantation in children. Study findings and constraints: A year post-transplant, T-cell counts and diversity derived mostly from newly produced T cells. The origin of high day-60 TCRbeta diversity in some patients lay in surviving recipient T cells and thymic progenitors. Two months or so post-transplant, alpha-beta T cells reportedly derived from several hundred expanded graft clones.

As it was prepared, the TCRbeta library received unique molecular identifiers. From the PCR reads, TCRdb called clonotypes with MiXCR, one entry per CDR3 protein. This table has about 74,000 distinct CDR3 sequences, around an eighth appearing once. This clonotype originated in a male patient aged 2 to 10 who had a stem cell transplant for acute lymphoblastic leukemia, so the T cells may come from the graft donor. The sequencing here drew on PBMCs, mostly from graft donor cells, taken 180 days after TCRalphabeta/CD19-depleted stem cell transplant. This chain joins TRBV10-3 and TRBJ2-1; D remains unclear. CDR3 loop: CAIRPLDPNNNEQFF. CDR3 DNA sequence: TGTGCCATCAGGCCCTTGGACCCTAACAACAATGAGCAGTTCTTC.